This TCR beta chain was sequenced in a study of blood T cell repertoires in COVID-19. Study-level information: The study drew acute and convalescent COVID-19 samples from the United States, Italy and Spain. T cells, B-cell-depleted T cells, or PBMCs supplied cDNA or gDNA.

Original analysis: For nucleated cells, counts were estimated from reference gene primer amplification. Assay: immunoSEQ multiplex PCR; the TCRdb copy retains only in-frame clones and omits some. Clone size and the V and J calls come from that table; the DNA yielded D and trimming. There are some 380,000 clones in the sample; roughly 77% occur only once, and more than 0.95% lies in the top ten. The CDR3 covers 20 residues. With 4 bases clipped from V and 1 base from J, the junction kept 20 bases outside the gene matches. Germline assignment: CDR1 SNHLY and CDR2 FYNNEI. This receptor was obtained from a human donor with acute or convalescent COVID-19. The donor label of this sample is uncertain. What was sequenced was peripheral blood. The chain employs TRBV2 and TRBJ2-7; 9 bases agree with TRBD2. The CDR3 protein is CASSGRRVSGSYAGSYEQYF. The CDR3 DNA is TGTGCCAGCAGTGGGAGGAGGGTTAGCGGGAGTTACGCCGGATCCTACGAGCAGTACTTC.